The next 13 T cell receptor beta chains were all read from a single sample in a study of T cells in Graves' hyperthyroidism and ophthalmopathy (dated by TCRdb to between 2017 and 2020). Libraries were constructed by multiplex PCR. For sequencing, an Illumina HiSeq 2000 was employed. The TCR beta CDR3 regions were amplified from RNA transcripts. The first round of RT-PCR for the TCR CDR3 was performed with the HTBI primer set and the Qiagen OneStep RT-PCR kit. TCRdb reprocessing: public reads trimmed at Q25 with fastp, clones called with MiXCR, in-frame beta chains kept. CDR3 protein duplicates are merged, each entry listing the most common genes and DNA. The sample profile shows about 600,000 distinct CDR3 sequences; 12% to 15% of them were found once. The ten top clones hold over 6% of the sample. Material for sequencing was blood. Every receptor here comes from a woman aged 18-29 years with Graves' ophthalmopathy.

This clonotype was picked up a small number of times. J is TRBJ2-1 and V is TRBV24-1, with 11 bases aligning to TRBD2. Germline lookup yields CDR1 KGHDR and CDR2 SFDVKD. Trimming took 4 bases from V and 3 from J; bases not matched to a gene: 19. The length of the CDR3 is 21 residues. CDR3 region: CATSEPRLAGRRRRFYNEQFF. The CDR3, as DNA: TGTGCCACCAGTGAACCTAGACTAGCGGGGAGAAGAAGAAGGTTCTACAATGAGCAGTTCTTC.

This clonotype was seen many times. The rearrangement links TRBV20-1 to TRBJ2-5, with D possibly matching TRBD2 (6 bases). V was cut by 3 bases and J by 0 bases, with 11 bases left in between. The CDR3 covers 14 residues. CDR1 and CDR2 from the germline V gene are DFQATT and SNEGSKA (reference sequence). CDR3 residues: CSASGSPYQETQYF. The CDR3 DNA reads TGCAGTGCTAGCGGGAGTCCCTACCAAGAGACCCAGTACTTC.

This clonotype has only a few counts. This may be a read error: a much more frequent sequence differs by one nucleotide. V and J are TRBV6-2 or TRBV6-3 and TRBJ1-5, with TRBD1 as a possible D gene (5 bases). The V end was cut by 8 bases, the J end by 6 bases, with 14 bases between. CDR3 length equals 13 residues. Germline values: CDR1 MNHEY, CDR2 SVGEGT. CDR3 residues: CASVVGAGQPQHF. The CDR3 DNA reads as TGTGCCAGCGTGGTCGGGGCAGGTCAGCCCCAGCATTTT.

This clonotype was counted between two and nine times. This chain uses TRBV14 with TRBJ2-3; no clear D gene. The germline V gene encodes CDR1 SGHDN and CDR2 FVKESK. V shed 2 bases and J shed 8 bases, with 11 bases lying between them. The CDR3 has 13 amino acids. The CDR3 region is CASSQNPIGTQYF. For the CDR3, the DNA is TGTGCCAGCAGCCAAAATCCGATTGGTACGCAGTATTTT. Together with reference TRBV14 and TRBJ2-3, the CDR3 gives the full variable domain: EAGVTQFPSHSVIEKGQTVTLRCDPISGHDNLYWYRRVMGKEIKFLLHFVKESKQDESGMPNNRFLAERTGGTYSTLKVQPAELEDSGVYFCASSQNPIGTQYFGPGTRLTVL.

This clonotype was detected only a few times. The gene calls are TRBV29-1 and TRBJ2-1; D ambiguous. Germline V gene data show CDR1 as SQVTM and CDR2 as ANQGSEA. Deletions cut 1 base from V and 5 bases from J, with 12 bases between. The CDR3 is made up of 14 amino acids. CDR3 nucleotide sequence: TGCAGCGTTGAAGGGCTAGGGTCCCACAATGAGCAGTTCTTC. It translates to CSVEGLGSHNEQFF.

In this sample, this clonotype turned up many times. The V call is TRBV20-1, the J call TRBJ2-7; D not resolved. Trimming removed 5 bases from V and 3 bases from J, with 20 bases in between. From germline, CDR1 is DFQATT and CDR2 SNEGSKA (reference sequence). CDR3 length: 15 amino acids. CDR3 protein: CSAQPAETAGYEQYF. Written as DNA, the CDR3 is TGCAGTGCTCAACCAGCAGAGACGGCAGGCTACGAGCAGTACTTC.

This clonotype showed up many times. This sequence joins TRBV4-3 and TRBJ2-7; 11 positions match TRBD1. The CDR3 has 16 amino acids. J lost 2 bases, V lost 0 bases, and 3 bases had no gene match. Germline CDR1 LGHNA, CDR2 YSLEER. Here the CDR3 reads CASSQETGQGAYEQYF. CDR3 nucleotide sequence: TGCGCCAGCAGCCAAGAAACGGGACAGGGGGCCTACGAGCAGTACTTC.

This clonotype has just a few counts. This sequence joins TRBV25-1 and TRBJ2-3, with a possible D match to TRBD1 (5 bases). The CDR3 is 18 residues long. The V gene lost 4 bases and the J gene lost 6 bases, with 26 bases spanning the gap. Germline V gene data show CDR1 as MGHDK and CDR2 as SYGVNS. The CDR3 reads CASSGSHGRTYEGDTQYF. CDR3 in DNA: TGTGCCAGCAGTGGGTCCCACGGAAGGACATACGAAGGGGATACGCAGTATTTT.

Only a few counts were recorded for this clonotype. The chain is built from TRBV15 and TRBJ2-1; 7 positions agree with TRBD2. Germline CDR1 LNHNV, CDR2 YYDKDF (reference sequence). CDR3 length equals 16 residues. Losses at the gene ends were 5 bases for V and 0 bases for J; bases not matched to a gene: 7. The CDR3 sequence is CATSGGSGDSYNEQFF. CDR3 sequence (DNA): TGTGCCACCAGCGGAGGGAGCGGGGACTCCTACAATGAGCAGTTCTTC.

This clonotype came up a few times. V usage is TRBV28 and J usage is TRBJ1-1; D ambiguous. Trimming stripped 2 bases from V and 6 bases from J, with 10 bases between. The CDR3 spans 13 residues. The germline V gene encodes CDR1 MDHEN and CDR2 SYDVKM. CDR3 nucleotide sequence: TGTGCCAGCAGTTTAGTTTACGCCTCTGAAGCTTTCTTT. Amino acids: CASSLVYASEAFF.

CDR3 residues: CASISGSGDYEQYF. CDR3 in DNA: TGTGCCAGCATAAGTGGTAGCGGGGACTACGAGCAGTACTTC. The V and J genes are TRBV7-9 and TRBJ2-7, with 8 bases aligning to TRBD2. Germline V gene sequence: CDR1 SEHNR, CDR2 FQNEAQ (reference sequence). The ends lost 7 bases at V and 3 bases at J; junction bases unmatched: 8. The CDR3 loop spans 14 amino acids.

This chain joins TRBV7-2 and TRBJ1-5, with a possible D match to TRBD1 (5 bases). CDR1 is SGHTA and CDR2 is FQGNSA in the germline V gene. CDR3 length equals 14 residues. Trimming removed 5 bases at V and 1 base at J, with 9 bases between. This chain's CDR3 is CTSSRWDSNQPQHF. CDR3 coding DNA: TGTACCAGCAGCAGATGGGACAGCAATCAGCCCCAGCATTTT.

There are a few counts of this clonotype. CDR3 in DNA: TGTGCCAGCAGTTCCTTCCCCCGGCTAGGTCCTTTCGATGAGCAGTTCTTC. Translated, it gives CASSSFPRLGPFDEQFF. The chain is built from TRBV11-1 and TRBJ2-1; no definite D call. CDR3 length: 17 amino acids. Germline-derived CDR1 and CDR2 are SGHAT and FQDESV (reference sequence). V lost 6 bases and J 8 bases, leaving 26 bases between the germline ends.